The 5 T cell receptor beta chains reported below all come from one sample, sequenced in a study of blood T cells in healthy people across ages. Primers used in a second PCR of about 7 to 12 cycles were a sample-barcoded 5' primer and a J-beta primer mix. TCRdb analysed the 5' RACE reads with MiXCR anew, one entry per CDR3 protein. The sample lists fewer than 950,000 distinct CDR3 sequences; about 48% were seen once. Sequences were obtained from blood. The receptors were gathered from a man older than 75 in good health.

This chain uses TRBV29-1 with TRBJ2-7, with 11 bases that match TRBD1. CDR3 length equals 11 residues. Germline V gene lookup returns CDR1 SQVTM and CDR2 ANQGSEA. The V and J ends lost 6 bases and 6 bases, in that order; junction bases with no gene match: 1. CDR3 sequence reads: CSVGTGGEQYF. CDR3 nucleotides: TGCAGCGTAGGGACAGGGGGCGAGCAGTACTTC.

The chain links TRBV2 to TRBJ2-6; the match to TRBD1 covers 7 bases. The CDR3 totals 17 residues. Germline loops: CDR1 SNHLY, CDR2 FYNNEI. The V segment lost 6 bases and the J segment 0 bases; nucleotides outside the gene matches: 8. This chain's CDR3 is CASSQQGTSSGANVLTF. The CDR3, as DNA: TGTGCCAGCAGCCAACAGGGGACCAGCTCTGGGGCCAACGTCCTGACTTTC.

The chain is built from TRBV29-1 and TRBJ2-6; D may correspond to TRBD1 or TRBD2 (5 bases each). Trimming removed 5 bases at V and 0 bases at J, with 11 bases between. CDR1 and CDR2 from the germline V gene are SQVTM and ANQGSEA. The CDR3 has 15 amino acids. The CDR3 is CSVRDPSSGANVLTF. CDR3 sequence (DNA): TGCAGCGTTCGGGACCCTAGCTCTGGGGCCAACGTCCTGACTTTC.

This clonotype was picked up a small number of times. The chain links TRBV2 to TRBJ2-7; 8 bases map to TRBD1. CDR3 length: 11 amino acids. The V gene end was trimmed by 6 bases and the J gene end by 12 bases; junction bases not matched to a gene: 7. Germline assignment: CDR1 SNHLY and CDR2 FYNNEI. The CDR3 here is CASRLQGAAYF. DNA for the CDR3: TGTGCCAGCAGGCTTCAGGGGGCGGCGTACTTC.

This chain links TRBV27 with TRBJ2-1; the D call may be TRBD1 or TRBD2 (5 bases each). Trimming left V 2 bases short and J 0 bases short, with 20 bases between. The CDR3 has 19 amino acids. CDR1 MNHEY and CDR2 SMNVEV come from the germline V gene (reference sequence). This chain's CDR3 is CASSLPGRRSQPSYNEQFF. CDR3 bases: TGTGCCAGCAGTTTACCGGGGCGACGTAGCCAGCCCTCCTACAATGAGCAGTTCTTC.